This TCR beta chain was sequenced during a study of blood T cell repertoires in COVID-19. As for the study in general: Acute-phase and convalescent COVID-19 samples originated in the United States, Italy and Spain. From T cells, B-cell-depleted T cells, or PBMCs came the material, which was cDNA or gDNA.

A Seattle source enrolled patients during active infection and followed them longitudinally. Germline V gene lookup returns CDR1 MNHNY and CDR2 SVGAGI (reference sequence). Trimming stripped 4 bases from V and 0 bases from J, with 9 bases between. The CDR3 contains 14 residues. Sequencing was performed with immunoSEQ multiplex PCR; in TCRdb, only in-frame clones are kept and a portion is missing. The table has about 300,000 clones, 85% to 90% seen once. Sequencing input: peripheral blood. The receptor's source is a woman in her thirties with COVID-19, enrolled during active disease. The V call is TRBV6-6, the J call TRBJ1-1; D uncertain. For the CDR3, the DNA is TGTGCCAGCAGTTCTAGGCCCATGAACACTGAAGCTTTCTTT. Protein product: CASSSRPMNTEAFF.